This TCR beta chain was captured by sequencing in a study of blood T cell repertoires in COVID-19. Overall study: Sites across the United States, Italy and Spain contributed samples from acute and convalescent COVID-19. The cDNA or gDNA used as material had been derived from T cells, B-cell-depleted T cells, or PBMCs.

V trimming: 10 bases; J trimming: 8 bases; junction bases outside the gene matches: 16. This CDR3 is built from 15 residues. Germline CDR1 and CDR2: ENHRY and SYGVKD. The method was immunoSEQ multiplex PCR; TCRdb's version includes in-frame clones alone and lacks a portion of them. The table shows 300,000 to 400,000 clones, with around nine tenths occurring only once. The source of this sequence is a man in his fifties with active or convalescent COVID-19. V is TRBV10-3 and J is TRBJ1-4; 7 nucleotides match TRBD1. Sequencing was carried out using peripheral blood. The DNA for the CDR3 is TGTGCCACCCAGGAAGGGGGCCGGGTTCGGGAAAAACTGTTTTTT. Translation: CATQEGGRVREKLFF.